Listed here are 28 T cell receptor beta chains from one sample, sequenced in a study of blood T cell repertoires in COVID-19. The repertoire was sequenced with immunoSEQ multiplex PCR; TCRdb's copy has only in-frame clones and lacks some. Of 150,000 or so clones in the sample, roughly 80% are singletons; the top ten hold about 4.6%. The sequencing input was PBMCs or T cells enriched from blood (not recorded which). Source of these receptors: a woman between 45 and 60 years old who had recovered from COVID-19.

J is TRBJ2-5 and V is TRBV29-1; 7 bases match TRBD1. The CDR3 is 13 residues long. V lost 2 bases to trimming and J lost 7 bases; unmatched junction nucleotides: 7. Looked up from germline, CDR1 is SQVTM and CDR2 is ANQGSEA. Here the CDR3 reads CSVEMSTGATQYF. CDR3 nucleotide sequence: TGCAGCGTTGAAATGTCTACAGGGGCGACCCAGTACTTC.

The rearrangement uses TRBV6-5 and TRBJ2-3; D is perhaps TRBD1 (6 bases). V gave up 6 bases and J gave up 5 bases, with 15 bases separating them. The CDR3 loop spans 14 amino acids. Germline V gene sequence: CDR1 MNHEY, CDR2 SVGAGI. As DNA, the CDR3 is TGTGCCAGCAGCCCAAGGGCCAGGGGAGATACGCAGTATTTT. It yields the protein CASSPRARGDTQYF.

The rearrangement links TRBV2 to TRBJ1-5, with D unresolved. The CDR3 totals 12 residues. Germline V gene data show CDR1 as SNHLY and CDR2 as FYNNEI. The V end lost 9 bases, the J end lost 3 bases, and 9 bases lay between the germline ends. CDR3 DNA: TGTGCCAGTTCAGGAATCAATCAGCCCCAGCATTTT. As protein: CASSGINQPQHF.

J is TRBJ2-3 and V is TRBV3-1 (or the pseudogene TRBV3-2); TRBD2 matches at 10 bases. The V and J ends lost 4 bases and 3 bases, in that order; junction bases with no gene match: 7. The germline V gene has CDR1 LGHDT and CDR2 YNNKEL (reference sequence). The CDR3 is made up of 16 amino acids. In DNA, the CDR3 is TGTGCCAGCAGCCGCTCTAGCGGGAGCTATACAGATACGCAGTATTTT. It translates to CASSRSSGSYTDTQYF.

The chain uses TRBV20-1 and TRBJ2-3; D is uncertain. V was cut by 3 bases and J by 4 bases, with 14 bases left in between. Germline V CDR1 and CDR2: DFQATT, SNEGSKA (reference sequence). CDR3 length: 14 amino acids. The CDR3: CSASGSGPSDTQYF. The CDR3 DNA sequence: TGCAGTGCTAGTGGGTCGGGTCCTTCAGATACGCAGTATTTT.

The chain employs TRBV5-5 and TRBJ2-7, with D possibly being TRBD1 (6 bases). Trimming left V 2 bases short and J 2 bases short, with 14 bases between. This CDR3 spans 15 amino acids. From germline, CDR1 is SGHKS and CDR2 YYEKEE (reference sequence). CDR3 in amino acids: CASSLSQTGPYEQYV. CDR3 DNA: TGTGCCAGCAGCTTAAGTCAGACAGGACCCTACGAGCAGTACGTC.

CDR3 region: CASSELILAGNEQYV. CDR3 sequence (DNA): TGTGCCAGCAGTGAACTAATACTAGCGGGAAACGAGCAGTACGTC. The J gene is TRBJ2-7, the V gene TRBV6-1, with TRBD2 matching 10 bases. V shed 2 bases, J shed 5 bases, and the junction held 6 bases outside the gene matches. The CDR3 runs to 15 residues. Per germline, CDR1 MNHNS and CDR2 SASEGT.

In its sample, this clone was seen many times. The chain links TRBV6-2 or TRBV6-3 to TRBJ1-2; 7 bases match TRBD1. The CDR3 covers 15 residues. Germline trimming cut 7 bases from V and 4 bases from J; bases unmatched to any gene: 12. Germline V CDR1 and CDR2: MNHEY, SVGEGT. DNA for the CDR3: TGTGCCAGCACCCCCGGGACAGCCGAGTCCTATGGCTACACCTTC. Residues: CASTPGTAESYGYTF.

The CDR3: CARNTGQGATGELFF. The CDR3 DNA follows: TGCGCCAGGAATACCGGCCAAGGGGCCACCGGGGAGCTGTTTTTT. The gene calls are TRBV23-1 and TRBJ2-2; D perhaps matches TRBD1 (5 bases). TRBV23-1 is assigned to the ORF class and has an uncertain function. The CDR3 runs 15 residues. With 9 bases removed from V and 4 bases from J, the gap between germline ends came to 18 bases.

The chain couples TRBV18 to TRBJ2-7; possibly TRBD2 for D (5 bases). The CDR3 runs to 15 residues. Deletions cut 6 bases from V and 4 bases from J, with 19 bases between. Germline V gene lookup returns CDR1 KGHSH and CDR2 LQKENI. CDR3 nucleotide sequence: TGTGCCAGCTCCCCCACCGGGTCGAGACTATACGAGCAGTACGTC. Protein: CASSPTGSRLYEQYV.

The V and J genes are TRBV30 and TRBJ1-1; D remains unclear. The CDR3 is made up of 13 amino acids. The germline CDR1 and CDR2 sequences are GTSNPN and SVGIG (reference sequence). Between the trimmed V and J ends, which lost 3 bases and 6 bases, there was a span of 14 bases. CDR3 sequence: CAWSAIIAAEAFF. CDR3 coding DNA: TGTGCCTGGAGCGCGATAATAGCGGCTGAAGCTTTCTTT.

The J gene is TRBJ2-7, the V gene TRBV6-2 or TRBV6-3; maybe TRBD1 (5 bases). CDR1 is MNHEY and CDR2 is SVGEGT in the germline V gene. This CDR3 is built from 14 residues. Trimming shortened V by 5 bases and J by 2 bases, and 13 bases separated the two germline ends. CDR3 in amino acids: CASSNNRLPYEQYV. The CDR3 bases are TGTGCCAGCAGTAATAACAGGCTCCCCTACGAGCAGTACGTC.

The CDR3 here is CASSPQEGIYEQYV. CDR3 coding DNA: TGTGCCAGCTCACCACAGGAGGGTATCTACGAGCAGTACGTC. The chain recombines TRBV18 with TRBJ2-7; D possibly corresponds to TRBD2 (6 bases). V lost 1 base and J lost 3, with 10 bases in between. This CDR3 is built from 14 residues. Germline assignment: CDR1 KGHSH and CDR2 LQKENI.

The rearrangement joins TRBV7-9 to TRBJ2-3, with 7 bases matching TRBD1. The CDR3 loop spans 14 amino acids. V gave up 5 bases and J gave up 1 base; unmatched junction bases: 3. Germline V gives CDR1 SEHNR, CDR2 FQNEAQ (reference sequence). The CDR3 sequence is CASSPDRGTDTQYF. In DNA form, the CDR3 reads TGTGCCAGCAGCCCCGACAGGGGCACAGATACGCAGTATTTT.

The V and J genes are TRBV7-2 and TRBJ1-1; 9 bases line up with TRBD1. V trimming: 5 bases; J trimming: 1 base; junction bases outside the gene matches: 14. Germline CDR1 SGHTA, CDR2 FQGNSA. The CDR3 runs 18 residues. CDR3 sequence: CASSAQTGTGNPNTEAFF. The CDR3 DNA follows: TGTGCCAGCAGCGCACAAACCGGGACAGGGAACCCGAACACTGAAGCTTTCTTT.

The chain has TRBV3-1 (or the pseudogene TRBV3-2) and TRBJ1-1; 12 bases are a match to TRBD1. Germline CDR1 LGHDT, CDR2 YNNKEL (reference sequence). V shed 1 base and J 2 bases; nucleotides not matched to a gene: 2. The CDR3 extends over 16 amino acids. The DNA for the CDR3 is TGTGCCAGCAGCCAAGGGGACAGGGGGCGAAACACTGAAGCTTTCTTT. It specifies CASSQGDRGRNTEAFF.

The rearrangement links TRBV28 to TRBJ2-2, with TRBD2 matching 14 bases. The CDR3 contains 16 residues. Germline-derived CDR1 and CDR2 are MDHEN and SYDVKM. The junction had 6 bases not matched to a gene; V was cut back by 11 bases and J by 1 base. The CDR3 nucleotides are TGTGCCTGTCGACTAGCGGGGGGGAGGAACACCGGGGAGCTGTTTTTT. Its protein product is CACRLAGGRNTGELFF.

V usage is TRBV30 and J usage is TRBJ1-1; 7 nucleotides agree with TRBD1. Unmatched junction bases numbered 3, after V lost 7 bases and J lost 1 base. The CDR3 loop spans 12 amino acids. The germline V gene encodes CDR1 GTSNPN and CDR2 SVGIG (reference sequence). CDR3 amino acids: CAYNRGNTEAFF. In DNA, the CDR3 is TGTGCCTATAACAGGGGGAACACTGAAGCTTTCTTT.

The chain has TRBV28 and TRBJ1-4; D is uncertain. CDR3 length: 13 amino acids. Deletions cut 6 bases from V and 7 bases from J, with 12 bases between. Germline CDR1 reads MDHEN; CDR2 reads SYDVKM. The CDR3 is CASSSQAGEKLFF. The CDR3, as DNA: TGTGCCAGCAGCTCCCAGGCAGGTGAAAAACTGTTTTTT.

The V gene is TRBV4-1, the J gene TRBJ1-2; 9 bases map to TRBD1. This CDR3 region has 17 residues. The germline CDR1 and CDR2 sequences are MGHRA and YSYEKL. V gave up 1 base and J gave up 8 bases; unmatched junction bases: 14. In DNA, the CDR3 is TGCGCCAGCAGCCAAGTCATCGCCCGGACAGGGGAGGAAGGCTACACCTTC. Translating gives CASSQVIARTGEEGYTF.

The chain carries TRBV2 and TRBJ1-1; D is uncertain. Germline lookup yields CDR1 SNHLY and CDR2 FYNNEI. Trimming shortened V by 8 bases and J by 4 bases, and 8 bases separated the two germline ends. This CDR3 has 11 residues. The CDR3 protein is CASVYSTEAFF. CDR3 in DNA: TGTGCCAGCGTTTATTCCACTGAAGCTTTCTTT.

V is TRBV18 and J is TRBJ2-3; D remains ambiguous. Per germline, CDR1 KGHSH and CDR2 LQKENI. This CDR3 has 14 amino acids. V was shortened by 3 bases and J by 4 bases, with 11 bases between the two germline ends. The CDR3 DNA follows: TGTGCCAGCTCACCGAAGCCCGGAGCAGATACGCAGTATTTT. Its protein is CASSPKPGADTQYF.

This clone was detected ten times or more. V and J are TRBV19 and TRBJ2-7; 9 bases are shared with TRBD1. The V gene end was trimmed by 5 bases and the J gene end by 7 bases; junction bases not matched to a gene: 18. The length of the CDR3 is 17 residues. The germline V gene encodes CDR1 LNHDA and CDR2 SQIVND (reference sequence). CDR3 protein: CASSVGQGRVERREQYV. The CDR3 nucleotides are TGTGCCAGTAGTGTGGGACAGGGTCGAGTGGAACGAAGAGAGCAGTACGTC.

This sequence joins TRBV6-5 and TRBJ1-2; maybe TRBD1 (6 bases). Trimming pared 6 bases from V and 4 bases from J, leaving 15 bases between. Per germline, CDR1 MNHEY and CDR2 SVGAGI. This CDR3 region has 14 residues. CDR3 in amino acids: CASSPGRGPYGYTF. CDR3 nucleotides: TGTGCCAGCAGCCCCGGGCGGGGGCCCTATGGCTACACCTTC.

This rearrangement joins TRBV6-2 or TRBV6-3 to TRBJ2-7; the match to TRBD1 covers 8 bases. CDR3 length: 16 amino acids. Trimming removed 0 bases from V and 2 bases from J; junction bases left unmatched: 6. CDR1 MNHEY and CDR2 SVGEGT come from the germline V gene. As DNA, the CDR3 is TGTGCCAGCAGTTACTCGTCCAGGGGGCGCCCCTACGAGCAGTACGTC. Its protein product is CASSYSSRGRPYEQYV.

In DNA, the CDR3 is TGTGCCATCAGTCAGAGGACAGATTCACCCCTCCACTTT. Its translation is CAISQRTDSPLHF. The genes are TRBV10-3 and TRBJ1-6; weak D call: TRBD1 (6 bases). CDR1 is ENHRY and CDR2 is SYGVKD in the germline V gene. Trimming cost V 5 bases and J 8 bases, with 10 bases left between them. The CDR3 covers 13 residues.

The rearrangement uses TRBV2 and TRBJ2-7; D remains ambiguous. Per the germline V gene, CDR1 is SNHLY and CDR2 is FYNNEI. The CDR3 loop spans 11 amino acids. Trimming took off 4 bases at V and 6 bases at J, with 7 bases between the two ends. CDR3 nucleotides: TGTGCCAGCAGTGGAGAAATCGAGCAGTACGTC. Translation: CASSGEIEQYV.

V and J are TRBV28 and TRBJ2-5; 9 bases agree with TRBD1. V shed 3 bases, J shed 7 bases, and the junction held 9 bases outside the gene matches. CDR3 size: 15 residues. Germline-derived CDR1 and CDR2 are MDHEN and SYDVKM. The chain's CDR3 is CASSFGTGTIGTQYF. The CDR3 DNA is TGTGCCAGCAGTTTCGGGACAGGGACCATTGGGACCCAGTACTTC.